The following is a T cell receptor (beta chain) sequence with its context. Its recognized antigen is unknown. Base quality data are lacking; no much larger clone is found one base away. The CDR3 runs 15 residues from the cysteine to the phenylalanine. The retained sequence is limited to the CDR3, 45 bases, with the frame set at the first base. Reading the germline V gene gives CDR1 MDHEN and CDR2 SYDVKM. V loses 4 bases of germline sequence and J loses 2 bases, and the interval between the two ends is 15 bases. The data were obtained in a study of beta chain features in type 1 diabetes (dated by TCRdb to about 2018). Notes on the research overall: Mean age, gender distribution, total cell number and subset yield did not differ between patients and healthy donors. In the study, recently diagnosed type 1 diabetes patients and matched healthy donors were compared on the TCRB repertoires of their sorted circulating CD4+ T cell subsets. A total of roughly 100 million sorted cells were examined across all samples, and a strong correlation was observed between cell number per subset and RNA yield. Naive and central memory subsets were obtained from all 30 or so donors, but regulatory and stem cell-like memory subsets were isolated from only 8 patients and roughly eight healthy donors. Findings and caveats that apply to the study as a whole: Naive, central memory and regulatory TCRB repertoires appeared to be more alike among patients than among healthy donors. Fewer insertions and more nucleotide deletions at VDJ recombination sites were observed in patients with type 1 diabetes, implying thymic rearrangement abnormalities. Because cDNA rather than genomic DNA was sequenced, highly expressing activated cells could have been over-represented, although no difference in activation and CD3 levels was found between groups. HLA sub-analyses involved small numbers of individuals, so any influence of HLA type on TCRB rearrangement remained unresolved. PCR might favor shorter templates, but patient and control samples were amplified and corrected together, so any skew would affect both groups equally. Type 1 diabetes patients showed a moderate but significant shortening of TCRB CDR3 length in all four CD4+ subsets.

The High Capacity cDNA Reverse Transcription Kit was used to reverse transcribe all of the isolated RNA, meaning that expressed TCRB transcripts were what got sequenced. Naive, central memory and regulatory T cell samples underwent deep immunoSEQ sequencing, averaging around 3.7 million total reads per sample. After sorted cells were lysed in RLT buffer, RNA was extracted with DNase-treated RNeasy Micro or Mini kits, with the choice depending on cell number. To prevent cross-contamination, every cell subset was processed on its own, while patient and healthy donor samples were processed together. Using the immunoSEQ multiplex PCR, TCRB sequences were amplified from cDNA into 87-bp fragments spanning the CDR3 region. Sequencing of the amplicons was performed on the Illumina HiSeq platform. The original methods were these. Synthetic template baselines were used to correct PCR bias computationally, reads within Hamming distance 2 were collapsed together, and singletons that could not be merged were discarded. Reads were aligned to IMGT to assign V, D and J genes, CDR3 length, and insertions or deletions at six rearrangement sites. Within each subset, clonotype counts were normalized to the number of sorted cells before true diversity and Gini coefficients were calculated with the tcR R package. The overlap coefficient, calculated on TCRB nucleotide sequences, was used to measure repertoire sharing. Out-of-frame TCRB sequences from naive cells were analyzed to stand in for the pre-selection repertoire. This immuneACCESS table, as held by TCRdb, lists in-frame sequences with V and J called but not all clones. Of the missing ones, under half trace to an unresolved V gene in checked studies; the others have no known cause. That table supplies the V and J calls and clone size; D and trimming were determined from the DNA. Across this sample there are more than 300,000 clones, with roughly 16% seen only once. The ten most abundant clones make up approximately 0.019% of the sample.

Each donor gave one peripheral blood draw, averaging approximately 0.12 L, which was collected into heparinised tubes. A BD FACSAria II and a panel including CD45RO, CCR7, CD25, CD127, CD95 and CD27 were used to sort naive, central memory, regulatory and stem cell-like memory CD4+ T cells. Purity was above 95% for every sorted population. PBMCs were separated immediately by Lymphoprep density gradient centrifugation and were stained directly, without being cultured. Samples were stained and sorted in pairs, with one healthy donor and one patient per experiment, so that batch effects were minimized.

The chain is encoded by TRBV28 joined to TRBJ2-7; TRBD2 is perhaps the D gene, given 6 matching bases. Sequencing was performed on naive CD4+ T cells from blood. The label giving this sample's cell subset or site can be read as: true naive CD4+ T cells. This receptor was identified in a woman aged 18-30 years in good health. The encoded CDR3 is CASSSGGIRAYEQYF. The nucleotide sequence is TGTGCCAGCAGTTCCGGCGGGATCAGGGCCTACGAGCAGTACTTC.